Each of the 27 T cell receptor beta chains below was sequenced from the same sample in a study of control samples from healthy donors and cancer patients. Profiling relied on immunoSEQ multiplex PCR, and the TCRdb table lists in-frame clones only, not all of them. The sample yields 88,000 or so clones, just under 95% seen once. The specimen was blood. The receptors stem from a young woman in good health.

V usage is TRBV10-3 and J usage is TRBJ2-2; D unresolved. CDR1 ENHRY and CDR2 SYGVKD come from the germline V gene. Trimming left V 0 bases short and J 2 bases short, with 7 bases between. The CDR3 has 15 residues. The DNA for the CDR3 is TGTGCCATCAGTGAGTCGAGCCTTAACACCGGGGAGCTGTTTTTT. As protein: CAISESSLNTGELFF.

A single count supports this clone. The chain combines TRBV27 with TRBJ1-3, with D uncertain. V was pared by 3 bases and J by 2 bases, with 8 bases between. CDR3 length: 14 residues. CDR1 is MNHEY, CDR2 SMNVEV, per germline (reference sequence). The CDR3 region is CASSFNPTGNTIYF. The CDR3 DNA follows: TGTGCCAGCAGTTTCAACCCAACTGGAAACACCATATATTTT.

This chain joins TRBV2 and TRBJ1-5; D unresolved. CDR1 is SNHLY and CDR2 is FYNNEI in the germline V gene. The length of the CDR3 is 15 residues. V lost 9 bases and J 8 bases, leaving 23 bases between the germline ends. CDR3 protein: CASKPTDSALKPQHF. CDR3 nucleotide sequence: TGTGCCAGTAAACCCACAGACTCGGCTCTCAAGCCCCAGCATTTT.

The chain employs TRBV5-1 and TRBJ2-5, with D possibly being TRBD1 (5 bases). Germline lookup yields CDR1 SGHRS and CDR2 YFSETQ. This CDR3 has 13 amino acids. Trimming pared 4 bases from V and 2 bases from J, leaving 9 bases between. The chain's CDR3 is CASSGAEQETQYF. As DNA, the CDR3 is TGCGCCAGCAGCGGGGCAGAACAAGAGACCCAGTACTTC. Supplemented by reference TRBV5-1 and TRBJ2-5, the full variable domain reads KAGVTQTPRYLIKTRGQQVTLSCSPISGHRSVSWYQQTPGQGLQFLFEYFSETQRNKGNFPGRFSGRQFSNSRSEMNVSTLELGDSALYLCASSGAEQETQYFGPGTRLLVL.

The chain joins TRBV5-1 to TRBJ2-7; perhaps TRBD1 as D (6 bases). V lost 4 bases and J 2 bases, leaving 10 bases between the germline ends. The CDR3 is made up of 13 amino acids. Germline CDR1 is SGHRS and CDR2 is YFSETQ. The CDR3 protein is CASSAGQTYEQYF. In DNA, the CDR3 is TGCGCCAGCAGCGCTGGACAGACCTACGAGCAGTACTTC.

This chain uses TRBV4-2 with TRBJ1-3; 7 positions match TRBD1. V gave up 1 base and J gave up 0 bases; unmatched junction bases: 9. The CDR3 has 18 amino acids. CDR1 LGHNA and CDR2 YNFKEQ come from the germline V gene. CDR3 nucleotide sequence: TGTGCCAGCAGCCAAGGTAACAGACAGGGAGTCTCTGGAAACACCATATATTTT. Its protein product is CASSQGNRQGVSGNTIYF.

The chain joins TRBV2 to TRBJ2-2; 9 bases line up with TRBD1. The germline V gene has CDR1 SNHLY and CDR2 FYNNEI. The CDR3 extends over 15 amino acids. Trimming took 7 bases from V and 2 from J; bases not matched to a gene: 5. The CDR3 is CASTDRGSNTGELFF. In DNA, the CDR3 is TGTGCCAGCACCGACAGGGGGTCCAACACCGGGGAGCTGTTTTTT. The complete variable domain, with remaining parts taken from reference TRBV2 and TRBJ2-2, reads EPEVTQTPSHQVTQMGQEVILRCVPISNHLYFYWYRQILGQKVEFLVSFYNNEISEKSEIFDDQFSVERPDGSNFTLKIRSTKLEDSAMYFCASTDRGSNTGELFFGEGSRLTVL.

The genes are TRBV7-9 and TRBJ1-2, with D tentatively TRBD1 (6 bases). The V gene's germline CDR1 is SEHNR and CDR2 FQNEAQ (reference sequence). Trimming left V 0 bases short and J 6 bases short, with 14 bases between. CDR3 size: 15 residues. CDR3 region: CASSLALGGLHGYTF. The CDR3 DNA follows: TGTGCCAGCAGCTTAGCGCTGGGGGGCCTCCATGGCTACACCTTC.

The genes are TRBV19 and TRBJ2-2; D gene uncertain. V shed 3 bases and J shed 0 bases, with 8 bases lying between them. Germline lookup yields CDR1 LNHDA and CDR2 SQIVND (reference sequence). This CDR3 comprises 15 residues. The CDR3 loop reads CASSIWAANTGELFF. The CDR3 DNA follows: TGTGCCAGTAGTATTTGGGCAGCGAACACCGGGGAGCTGTTTTTT.

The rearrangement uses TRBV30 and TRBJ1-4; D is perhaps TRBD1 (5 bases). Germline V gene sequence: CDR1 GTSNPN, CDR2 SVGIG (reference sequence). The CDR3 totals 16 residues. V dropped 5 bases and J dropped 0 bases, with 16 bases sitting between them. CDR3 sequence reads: CAWVWVQVATNEKLFF. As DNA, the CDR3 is TGTGCCTGGGTCTGGGTACAGGTTGCAACTAATGAAAAACTGTTTTTT.

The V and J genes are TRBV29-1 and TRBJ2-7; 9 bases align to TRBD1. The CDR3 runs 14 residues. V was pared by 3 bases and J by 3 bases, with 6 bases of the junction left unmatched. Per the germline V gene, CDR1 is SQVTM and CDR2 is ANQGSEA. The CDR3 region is CSVDAGQGNYEQYF. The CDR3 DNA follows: TGCAGCGTTGACGCAGGACAGGGGAACTACGAGCAGTACTTC.

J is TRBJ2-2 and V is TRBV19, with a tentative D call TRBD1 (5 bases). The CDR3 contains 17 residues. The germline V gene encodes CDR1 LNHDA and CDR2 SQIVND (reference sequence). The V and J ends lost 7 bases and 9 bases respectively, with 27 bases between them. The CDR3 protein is CASTLLNPKGDPRELFF. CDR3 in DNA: TGTGCCAGTACCTTACTCAACCCGAAAGGGGATCCGAGGGAGCTGTTTTTT.

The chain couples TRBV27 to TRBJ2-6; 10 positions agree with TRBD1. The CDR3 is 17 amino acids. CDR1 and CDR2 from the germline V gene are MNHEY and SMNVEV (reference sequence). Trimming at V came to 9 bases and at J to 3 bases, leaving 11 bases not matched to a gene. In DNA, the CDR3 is TGTGCCAGTACCGGGACAGGGGAGTCTATTGGGGCCAACGTCCTGACTTTC. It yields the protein CASTGTGESIGANVLTF.

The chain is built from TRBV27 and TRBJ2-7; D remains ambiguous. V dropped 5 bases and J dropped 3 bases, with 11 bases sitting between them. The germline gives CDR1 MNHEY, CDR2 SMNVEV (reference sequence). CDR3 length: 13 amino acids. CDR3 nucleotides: TGTGCCAGCAGTCACGAGACGGGCTACGAGCAGTACTTC. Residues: CASSHETGYEQYF.

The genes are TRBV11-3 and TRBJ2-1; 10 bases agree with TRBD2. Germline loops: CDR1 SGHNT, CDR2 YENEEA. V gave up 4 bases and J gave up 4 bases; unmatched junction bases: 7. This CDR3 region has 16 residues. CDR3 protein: CASSSSGGSRYNEQFF. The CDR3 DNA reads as TGTGCCAGCAGCTCTAGCGGGGGCAGCAGATACAATGAGCAGTTCTTC.

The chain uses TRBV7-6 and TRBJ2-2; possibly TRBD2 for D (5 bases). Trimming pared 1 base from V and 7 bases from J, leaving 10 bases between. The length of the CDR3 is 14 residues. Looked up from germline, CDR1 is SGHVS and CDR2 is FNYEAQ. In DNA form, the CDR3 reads TGTGCCAGCAGCTTAGGGGGAACTAGCGGGGAGCTGTTTTTT. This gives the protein CASSLGGTSGELFF. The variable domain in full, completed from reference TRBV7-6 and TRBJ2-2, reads GAGVSQSPRYKVTKRGQDVALRCDPISGHVSLYWYRQALGQGPEFLTYFNYEAQQDKSGLPNDRFSAERPEGSISTLTIQRTEQRDSAMYRCASSLGGTSGELFFGEGSRLTVL.

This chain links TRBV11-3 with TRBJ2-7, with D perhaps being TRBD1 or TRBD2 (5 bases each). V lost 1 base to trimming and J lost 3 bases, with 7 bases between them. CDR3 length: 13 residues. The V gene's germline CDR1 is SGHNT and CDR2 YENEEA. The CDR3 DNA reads TGTGCCAGCAGCTTAGGTGGGGGCTACGAGCAGTACTTC. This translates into CASSLGGGYEQYF.

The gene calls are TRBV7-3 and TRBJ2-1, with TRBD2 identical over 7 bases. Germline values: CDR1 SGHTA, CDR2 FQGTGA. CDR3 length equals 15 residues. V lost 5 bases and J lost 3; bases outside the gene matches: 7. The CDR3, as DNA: TGTGCCAGCAGCAGAAACACGGGGGGCTACAATGAGCAGTTCTTC. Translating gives CASSRNTGGYNEQFF.

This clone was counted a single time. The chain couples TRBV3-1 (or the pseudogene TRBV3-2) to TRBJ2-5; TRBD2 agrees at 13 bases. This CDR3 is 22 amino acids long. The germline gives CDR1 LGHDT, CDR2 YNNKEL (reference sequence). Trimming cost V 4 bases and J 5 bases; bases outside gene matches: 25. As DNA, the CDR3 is TGTGCCAGCAGCCCAAGAAACAGGTCTACCTCCAAACTAGCGGGGGGGCGGGAGACCCAGTACTTC. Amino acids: CASSPRNRSTSKLAGGRETQYF.

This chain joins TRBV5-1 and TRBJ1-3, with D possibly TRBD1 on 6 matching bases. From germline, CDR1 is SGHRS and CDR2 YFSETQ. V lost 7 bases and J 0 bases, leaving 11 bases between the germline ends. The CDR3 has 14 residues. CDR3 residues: CASSPGDSGNTIYF. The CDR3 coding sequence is TGCGCCAGCTCACCAGGGGACTCTGGAAACACCATATATTTT.

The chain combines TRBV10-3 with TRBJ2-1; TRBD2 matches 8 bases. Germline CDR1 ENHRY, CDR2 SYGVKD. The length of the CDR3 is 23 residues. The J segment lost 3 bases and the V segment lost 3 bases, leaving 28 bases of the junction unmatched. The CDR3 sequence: CAISEDRFYGLTTSGGSYNEQFF. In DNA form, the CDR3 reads TGTGCCATCAGTGAAGACAGGTTTTATGGATTGACGACGAGCGGGGGCAGCTACAATGAGCAGTTCTTC.

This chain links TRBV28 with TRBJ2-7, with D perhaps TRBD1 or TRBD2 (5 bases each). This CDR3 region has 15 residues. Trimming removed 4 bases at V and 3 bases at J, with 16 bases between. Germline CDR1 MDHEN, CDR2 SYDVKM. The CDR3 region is CASSSPGTLHYEQYF. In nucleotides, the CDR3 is TGTGCCAGCAGTTCTCCCGGGACCCTCCACTACGAGCAGTACTTC.

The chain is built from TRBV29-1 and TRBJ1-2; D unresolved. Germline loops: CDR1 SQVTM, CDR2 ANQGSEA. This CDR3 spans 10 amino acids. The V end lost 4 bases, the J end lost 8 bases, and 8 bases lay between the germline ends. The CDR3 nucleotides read TGCAGCGTTGGACCCGAGGGCTACACCTTC. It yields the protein CSVGPEGYTF.

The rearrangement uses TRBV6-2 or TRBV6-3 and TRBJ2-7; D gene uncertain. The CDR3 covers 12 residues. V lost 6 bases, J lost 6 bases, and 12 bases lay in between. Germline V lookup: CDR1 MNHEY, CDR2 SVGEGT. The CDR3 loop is CASSPTLIEQYF. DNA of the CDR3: TGTGCCAGCAGCCCGACATTAATCGAGCAGTACTTC.

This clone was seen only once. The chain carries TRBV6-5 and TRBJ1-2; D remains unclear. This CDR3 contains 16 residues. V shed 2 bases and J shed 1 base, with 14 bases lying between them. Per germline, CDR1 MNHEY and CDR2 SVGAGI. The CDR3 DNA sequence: TGTGCCAGCAGTTACGGGGTTGGGCGGAGTAACTATGGCTACACCTTC. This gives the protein CASSYGVGRSNYGYTF.

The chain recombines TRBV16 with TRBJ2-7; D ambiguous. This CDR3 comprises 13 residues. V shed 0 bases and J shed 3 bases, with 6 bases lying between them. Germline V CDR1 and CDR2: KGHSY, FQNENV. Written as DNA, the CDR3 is TGTGCCAGCAGCCAATCGAGGAACTACGAGCAGTACTTC. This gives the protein CASSQSRNYEQYF.

As DNA, the CDR3 is TGCGCCAGCAGTGAGAGCGGGAGCTCCTACGAGCAGTACTTC. It yields the protein CASSESGSSYEQYF. V gene TRBV10-1 combines with J gene TRBJ2-7; 8 bases align to TRBD2. There are 14 residues in the CDR3. J was trimmed by 0 bases and V by 2 bases; bases with no gene match: 0. Per germline, CDR1 WNHNN and CDR2 SYGVQD (reference sequence).